A single T cell receptor beta chain is shown here with its context. The data originate from a study of radiation and T cells in renal cell carcinoma. Specified time point: blood 4 weeks post-SBRT, at nephrectomy. Described treatment: 15 Gy SBRT to primary tumor, nephrectomy 4 weeks later. The protocol was immunoSEQ multiplex PCR, while the TCRdb copy is restricted to in-frame clones and leaves out a portion. The data contain some 81,000 clones, 80% to 90% of them singletons. This specimen was blood, taken from a patient whose treatment included radiotherapy and nephrectomy. The sequence derives from a woman aged 70-85 years with renal cell carcinoma.

DNA of the CDR3: TGTGCCAGCAGTTTATCGTGGAGCAGGGTAAATGGCTACACCTTC. Translation: CASSLSWSRVNGYTF. The rearrangement uses TRBV27 and TRBJ1-2; perhaps TRBD1 as D (5 bases). There are 15 residues in the CDR3. Trimming left V 0 bases short and J 6 bases short, with 14 bases between. Germline V CDR1 and CDR2: MNHEY, SMNVEV (reference sequence).